Listed here are 28 T cell receptor beta chains from one sample, sequenced in a study of cytomegalovirus exposure and HLA in healthy donors. PCR used 60 Vbeta primers and 13 Jbeta primers. Some clones are missing from TCRdb's copy, which holds only in-frame ones; the method was immunoSEQ multiplex PCR. The sample lists roughly 150,000 clones; about 80% were seen once. Sequenced material: PBMCs. These receptors originate from a male donor in good health and CMV-seronegative.

This chain joins TRBV2 and TRBJ2-7; weak D call: TRBD1 (6 bases). Germline-derived CDR1 and CDR2 are SNHLY and FYNNEI. Trimming shortened V by 8 bases and J by 3 bases, and 11 bases separated the two germline ends. The CDR3 extends over 12 amino acids. The CDR3 coding sequence is TGTGCCAGCCAACAGGGCCGCTACGAGCAGTACTTC. Its translation is CASQQGRYEQYF.

The gene calls are TRBV7-9 and TRBJ2-7, with D tentatively TRBD2 (5 bases). This CDR3 is built from 16 residues. The germline CDR1 and CDR2 sequences are SEHNR and FQNEAQ (reference sequence). The V gene lost 5 bases and the J gene lost 3 bases, with 20 bases spanning the gap. The CDR3 reads CASSPTPPGISYEQYF. For the CDR3, the DNA is TGTGCCAGCAGCCCAACCCCTCCGGGGATCAGCTACGAGCAGTACTTC.

The chain carries TRBV11-3 and TRBJ1-1; weak D call: TRBD1 (6 bases). Trimming removed 1 base from V and 1 base from J, with 10 bases in between. Germline CDR1 is SGHNT and CDR2 is YENEEA. The CDR3 has 15 amino acids. For the CDR3, the DNA is TGTGCCAGCAGCTTAGGTGGGGGACAGAACACTGAAGCTTTCTTT. It specifies CASSLGGGQNTEAFF.

This rearrangement joins TRBV27 to TRBJ1-1; D might be TRBD1 (5 bases). V lost 4 bases and J lost 3, with 21 bases in between. Germline V lookup: CDR1 MNHEY, CDR2 SMNVEV (reference sequence). The CDR3 loop spans 17 amino acids. CDR3 amino acids: CASSYGSGIHRDTEAFF. CDR3 nucleotide sequence: TGTGCCAGCAGTTATGGTTCAGGGATCCATAGGGACACTGAAGCTTTCTTT.

The gene calls are TRBV27 and TRBJ2-7, with 11 bases matching TRBD1. V lost 5 bases and J lost 1; bases outside the gene matches: 10. Looked up from germline, CDR1 is MNHEY and CDR2 is SMNVEV (reference sequence). CDR3 length equals 17 residues. This CDR3 reads CASSHGQGATASYEQYF. CDR3 sequence (DNA): TGTGCCAGCAGTCACGGACAGGGGGCAACTGCTTCCTACGAGCAGTACTTC.

The chain combines TRBV30 with TRBJ2-1; D gene uncertain. CDR3 length: 13 residues. V lost 2 bases to trimming and J lost 4 bases, with 9 bases between them. Germline V gene lookup returns CDR1 GTSNPN and CDR2 SVGIG (reference sequence). In DNA, the CDR3 is TGTGCCTGGAGTCCCTCCCGGTACAATGAGCAGTTCTTC. Protein product: CAWSPSRYNEQFF.

The chain uses TRBV9 and TRBJ1-1; D not certain. The V gene's germline CDR1 is SGDLS and CDR2 YYNGEE. CDR3 length: 15 amino acids. The V end lost 0 bases, the J end lost 2 bases, and 11 bases lay between the germline ends. As DNA, the CDR3 is TGTGCCAGCAGCGTAGATTCACAGACCAACACTGAAGCTTTCTTT. Its translation: CASSVDSQTNTEAFF.

This clone was counted only a few times. The chain recombines TRBV11-2 with TRBJ1-4, with TRBD1 as a possible D gene (6 bases). Germline values: CDR1 SGHAT, CDR2 FQNNGV. V was cut by 2 bases and J by 8 bases, with 18 bases left in between. The CDR3 has 16 residues. The CDR3 region is CASSLRGGRASEKLFF. CDR3 DNA: TGTGCCAGCAGCTTAAGAGGGGGGAGGGCAAGCGAAAAACTGTTTTTT.

V is TRBV27 and J is TRBJ2-5, with 8 positions matching TRBD2. From germline, CDR1 is MNHEY and CDR2 SMNVEV (reference sequence). The CDR3 loop spans 14 amino acids. V was pared by 2 bases and J by 5 bases, with 4 bases of the junction left unmatched. CDR3 amino acids: CASSLRGGGETQYF. DNA of the CDR3: TGTGCCAGCAGTTTACGGGGGGGCGGTGAGACCCAGTACTTC.

This clone appeared a single time. One end of the junction varies from germline; a read error may be responsible. The CDR3 sequence is CSSSRTGRNQPQHF. In DNA form, the CDR3 reads TGTTCCAGCAGCCGGACAGGGCGCAATCAGCCCCAGCATTTT. The chain combines TRBV7-9 with TRBJ1-5; 8 bases agree with TRBD1. This CDR3 region has 14 residues. Germline lookup yields CDR1 SEHNR and CDR2 FQNEAQ (reference sequence).

The CDR3 loop reads CASRPDRKNTGELFF. The CDR3 bases are TGTGCCAGCAGGCCGGACAGAAAGAACACCGGGGAGCTGTTTTTT. The chain combines TRBV6-5 with TRBJ2-2; D possibly corresponds to TRBD1 (6 bases). Germline V gene sequence: CDR1 MNHEY, CDR2 SVGAGI. V lost 6 bases, J lost 1 base, and 12 bases lay in between. The CDR3 extends over 15 amino acids.

This chain links TRBV6-1 with TRBJ1-5, with D possibly being TRBD1 (6 bases). V lost 6 bases to trimming and J lost 4 bases, with 16 bases between them. Looked up from germline, CDR1 is MNHNS and CDR2 is SASEGT. This CDR3 is built from 15 residues. CDR3 region: CASSPGVGENQPQHF. The CDR3 coding sequence is TGTGCCAGCAGCCCAGGGGTGGGCGAGAATCAGCCCCAGCATTTT.

The chain carries TRBV27 and TRBJ1-1, with 9 bases aligning to TRBD1. With V trimmed by 5 bases and J by 4 bases, 5 bases remained unmatched. This CDR3 is built from 14 residues. Germline V gives CDR1 MNHEY, CDR2 SMNVEV (reference sequence). The chain's CDR3 is CASSPLGQGTEAFF. Written as DNA, the CDR3 is TGTGCCAGCAGTCCCCTGGGACAGGGCACTGAAGCTTTCTTT.

J is TRBJ1-1 and V is TRBV19; the D gene is possibly TRBD1 (6 bases). CDR3 length equals 15 residues. Germline loops: CDR1 LNHDA, CDR2 SQIVND (reference sequence). The V and J ends lost 3 bases and 1 base respectively, with 12 bases between them. The CDR3 DNA reads TGTGCCAGTAGTATCAGGGGTCCCCCGAACACTGAAGCTTTCTTT. This encodes CASSIRGPPNTEAFF.

The chain uses TRBV29-1 and TRBJ2-1; D call uncertain. Germline loops: CDR1 SQVTM, CDR2 ANQGSEA. Deletions cut 6 bases from V and 13 bases from J, with 7 bases between. The CDR3 consists of 8 residues. CDR3 region: CSVAHQFF. The CDR3 DNA is TGCAGCGTGGCCCACCAGTTCTTC.

This clone was recorded a few times. This rearrangement joins TRBV5-1 to TRBJ1-2; possible D gene TRBD1, 6 bases. Between the trimmed V and J ends, which lost 0 bases and 8 bases, there was a span of 14 bases. This CDR3 region has 14 residues. CDR1 is SGHRS and CDR2 is YFSETQ in the germline V gene. The CDR3 reads CASSLEGQSRGYTF. Here the CDR3 DNA reads TGCGCCAGCAGCTTGGAAGGACAGTCCAGGGGCTACACCTTC.

This clone was observed a single time. The chain has TRBV4-2 and TRBJ1-3; tentative D call: TRBD1 (6 bases). This CDR3 is 14 amino acids long. Germline assignment: CDR1 LGHNA and CDR2 YNFKEQ. V shed 5 bases and J shed 2 bases, with 10 bases lying between them. The CDR3 DNA is TGTGCCAGCAGCTTTACAGGGACTGGAAACACCATATATTTT. Its translation: CASSFTGTGNTIYF.

This clone was found a few times. This rearrangement joins TRBV6-1 to TRBJ1-2, with 7 bases fitting TRBD1. CDR3 size: 15 residues. The germline gives CDR1 MNHNS, CDR2 SASEGT. V gave up 6 bases and J gave up 0 bases; unmatched junction bases: 7. The CDR3, as DNA: TGTGCCAGCAGCGAACAGGGGCAAACTAACTATGGCTACACCTTC. This translates into CASSEQGQTNYGYTF.

V is TRBV19 and J is TRBJ2-1, with 7 nucleotides matching TRBD2. The CDR3 has 15 amino acids. Trimming at V came to 8 bases and at J to 0 bases, leaving 7 bases not matched to a gene. Germline V CDR1 and CDR2: LNHDA, SQIVND (reference sequence). The CDR3 bases are TGTGCCAGTTTGTCTAGCGGAAGCTCCTACAATGAGCAGTTCTTC. Translating gives CASLSSGSSYNEQFF. The full variable domain, in which reference TRBV19 and TRBJ2-1 provide the parts outside the CDR3, is DGGITQSPKYLFRKEGQNVTLSCEQNLNHDAMYWYRQDPGQGLRLIYYSQIVNDFQKGDIAEGYSVSREKKESFPLTVTSAQKNPTAFYLCASLSSGSSYNEQFFGPGTRLTVL.

The J gene is TRBJ1-4, the V gene TRBV19; 8 nucleotides align to TRBD1. This CDR3 comprises 15 residues. Losses at the gene ends were 1 base for V and 4 bases for J; bases not matched to a gene: 2. Germline values: CDR1 LNHDA, CDR2 SQIVND (reference sequence). The CDR3 region is CASSIGQGNNEKLFF. In DNA, the CDR3 is TGTGCCAGTAGTATAGGACAGGGGAATAATGAAAAACTGTTTTTT.

This sequence joins TRBV4-2 and TRBJ1-1, with 7 nucleotides matching TRBD1. Trimming removed 4 bases from V and 4 bases from J; junction bases left unmatched: 9. CDR1 LGHNA and CDR2 YNFKEQ come from the germline V gene. This CDR3 is built from 15 residues. Here the CDR3 reads CASSLDRAGGTEAFF. DNA of the CDR3: TGTGCCAGCAGCCTCGACAGGGCCGGGGGCACTGAAGCTTTCTTT.

The chain recombines TRBV4-2 with TRBJ1-2, with D maybe TRBD1 (6 bases). The CDR3 runs to 16 residues. The germline gives CDR1 LGHNA, CDR2 YNFKEQ. V was pared by 1 base and J by 6 bases, with 18 bases between. DNA of the CDR3: TGTGCCAGCAGCCAAGTAGGACAGCTATTCGAAGATGGCTACACCTTC. Protein product: CASSQVGQLFEDGYTF.

This clone was detected only a few times. Here the CDR3 DNA reads TGTGCCAGCAGTGTAGGGGAAGGCGGTGCAGATACGCAGTATTTT. It encodes CASSVGEGGADTQYF. The chain recombines TRBV6-4 with TRBJ2-3, with D possibly matching TRBD1 (5 bases). Trimming stripped 4 bases from V and 4 bases from J, with 15 bases between. The germline CDR1 and CDR2 sequences are MRHNA and SNTAGT. There are 15 residues in the CDR3.

The chain couples TRBV11-2 to TRBJ2-7; D unclear. The V end was cut by 5 bases, the J end by 0 bases, with 11 bases between. The CDR3 length is 14 residues. Germline loops: CDR1 SGHAT, CDR2 FQNNGV. The CDR3 nucleotides read TGTGCCAGCAGCCCTACGCGGAGCTCCTACGAGCAGTACTTC. This encodes CASSPTRSSYEQYF. The full variable domain, with the rest looked up from reference TRBV11-2 and TRBJ2-7, is EAGVAQSPRYKIIEKRQSVAFWCNPISGHATLYWYQQILGQGPKLLIQFQNNGVVDDSQLPKDRFSAERLKGVDSTLKIQPAKLEDSAVYLCASSPTRSSYEQYFGPGTRLTVT.

The chain employs TRBV9 and TRBJ1-4; D is unresolved. This CDR3 spans 14 amino acids. Trimming pared 0 bases from V and 8 bases from J, leaving 11 bases between. Germline CDR1 SGDLS, CDR2 YYNGEE. This CDR3 is CASSVGGGNEKLFF. The DNA for the CDR3 is TGTGCCAGCAGCGTAGGGGGAGGGAACGAAAAACTGTTTTTT.

V usage is TRBV7-6 and J usage is TRBJ2-2; 10 bases agree with TRBD2. With V trimmed by 1 base and J by 2 bases, 1 base remained unmatched. The CDR3 contains 16 residues. The germline V gene encodes CDR1 SGHVS and CDR2 FNYEAQ. The CDR3 DNA reads TGTGCCAGCAGCTTAGTACTAGCGGGAAACACCGGGGAGCTGTTTTTT. Its protein product is CASSLVLAGNTGELFF.

This clone was observed a few times. The rearrangement uses TRBV5-4 and TRBJ2-5; 11 positions agree with TRBD1. TRBJ2-7 explains the end of the DNA better; the J call may be wrong. The germline V gene has CDR1 SGHNT and CDR2 YYREEE (reference sequence). The CDR3 extends over 15 amino acids. The CDR3 nucleotides are TGTGCCAGTTCCCGCCCGGGACAGGGGGGGAGCGAGCAGTACTTC. This codes for CASSRPGQGGSEQYF.

V and J are TRBV15 and TRBJ2-1, with 9 bases that match TRBD1. The CDR3 is 16 residues long. V was pared by 3 bases and J by 6 bases, with 9 bases of the junction left unmatched. Looked up from germline, CDR1 is LNHNV and CDR2 is YYDKDF (reference sequence). The CDR3 is CATSSQLATGGNEQFF. In DNA, the CDR3 is TGTGCCACCAGCAGCCAATTAGCGACAGGGGGCAATGAGCAGTTCTTC.